These 27 T cell receptor beta chains were all obtained from the same sample, sequenced in a study of blood T cell repertoires in COVID-19. Sequencing was performed with immunoSEQ multiplex PCR; in TCRdb, only in-frame clones are kept and a portion is missing. The table records about 290,000 clones, around 81% of them present only once. Sequenced: peripheral blood. All receptors derive from a woman aged 45-65 years with active or convalescent COVID-19.

The genes are TRBV7-9 and TRBJ2-1; 13 nucleotides align to TRBD2. The CDR3 runs 18 residues. Germline V gives CDR1 SEHNR, CDR2 FQNEAQ (reference sequence). The trim removed 3 bases at V and 7 bases at J, leaving 12 bases unmatched. The CDR3, as DNA: TGTGCCAGCAGCTTCCAATCCGGGACTAGCGGGAAGAGGAATGAGCAGTTCTTC. Protein sequence: CASSFQSGTSGKRNEQFF.

The gene calls are TRBV11-2 and TRBJ2-5, with 7 nucleotides matching TRBD1. J gave up 0 bases and V 1 base, and 5 bases lay outside the gene matches. The CDR3 extends over 16 amino acids. Germline V lookup: CDR1 SGHAT, CDR2 FQNNGV. The CDR3 DNA is TGTGCCAGCAGCTTAGTCGGCGACAGGGACCAAGAGACCCAGTACTTC. This encodes CASSLVGDRDQETQYF. Full variable domain (outside the CDR3, taken from reference TRBV11-2 and TRBJ2-5): EAGVAQSPRYKIIEKRQSVAFWCNPISGHATLYWYQQILGQGPKLLIQFQNNGVVDDSQLPKDRFSAERLKGVDSTLKIQPAKLEDSAVYLCASSLVGDRDQETQYFGPGTRLLVL.

The rearrangement uses TRBV14 and TRBJ1-1; TRBD1 might be the D (5 bases). This CDR3 has 16 residues. Trimming took off 4 bases at V and 7 bases at J, with 22 bases between the two ends. Germline lookup yields CDR1 SGHDN and CDR2 FVKESK. In DNA, the CDR3 is TGTGCCAGCAGCCCCAAGGGAAGGGGCGGGACCCTTGAAGCTTTCTTT. Translation: CASSPKGRGGTLEAFF.

The chain joins TRBV3-1 (or the pseudogene TRBV3-2) to TRBJ1-2, with TRBD1 matching 7 bases. Germline lookup yields CDR1 LGHDT and CDR2 YNNKEL (reference sequence). The CDR3 extends over 18 amino acids. The trim removed 2 bases at V and 5 bases at J, leaving 17 bases unmatched. The CDR3 bases are TGTGCCAGCAGCCAATCACGAGACAGGGCCGCCCTGGGGTATGGCTACACCTTC. This translates into CASSQSRDRAALGYGYTF.

The chain couples TRBV12-1 to TRBJ2-4; the table calls TRBD2, which could not be checked here. TRBV12-1 is a recognized pseudogene. There are 18 residues in the CDR3. The CDR3 protein is CASSFRTSGRLAKNIQYF. The CDR3 DNA follows: TGTGCCAGCAGCTTCAGGACTAGCGGACGACTAGCCAAAAACATTCAGTACTTC.

The chain combines TRBV28 with TRBJ1-2; TRBD1 is a possible D gene (6 bases). Germline V gene sequence: CDR1 MDHEN, CDR2 SYDVKM. The CDR3 runs 16 residues. Trimming shortened V by 5 bases and J by 1 base, and 17 bases separated the two germline ends. This CDR3 reads CASSPEHRENNYGYTF. CDR3 sequence (DNA): TGTGCCAGCAGTCCCGAGCACAGGGAAAATAACTATGGCTACACCTTC.

The chain joins TRBV11-2 to TRBJ2-3, with 7 positions matching TRBD2. V gave up 1 base and J gave up 6 bases; unmatched junction bases: 4. Per the germline V gene, CDR1 is SGHAT and CDR2 is FQNNGV. There are 14 residues in the CDR3. The CDR3 region is CASSLAGRWDTQYF. In DNA, the CDR3 is TGTGCCAGCAGCTTAGCCGGGAGGTGGGATACGCAGTATTTT. Combining the CDR3 with reference TRBV11-2 and TRBJ2-3 gives the whole variable domain EAGVAQSPRYKIIEKRQSVAFWCNPISGHATLYWYQQILGQGPKLLIQFQNNGVVDDSQLPKDRFSAERLKGVDSTLKIQPAKLEDSAVYLCASSLAGRWDTQYFGPGTRLTVL.

This clone occurred many times. The chain employs TRBV5-4 and TRBJ2-1; 9 bases are shared with TRBD1. The CDR3 runs 16 residues. Trimming cost V 3 bases and J 6 bases; bases outside gene matches: 10. Germline CDR1 SGHNT, CDR2 YYREEE (reference sequence). Here the CDR3 reads CASSSGRDRVANEQFF. The CDR3 nucleotides read TGTGCCAGCAGCTCAGGGCGGGACAGGGTAGCCAATGAGCAGTTCTTC.

This chain connects TRBV6-5 to TRBJ1-1, with D unresolved. CDR1 is MNHEY, CDR2 SVGAGI, per germline. The V end lost 8 bases, the J end lost 6 bases, and 13 bases lay between the germline ends. The CDR3 spans 12 residues. Here the CDR3 reads CASGRLGAEAFF. In nucleotides, the CDR3 is TGTGCCAGCGGCCGTTTGGGCGCTGAAGCTTTCTTT.

The chain couples TRBV3-1 (or the pseudogene TRBV3-2) to TRBJ1-1; D unclear. The V end was cut by 3 bases, the J end by 3 bases, with 8 bases between. This CDR3 has 13 amino acids. Germline lookup yields CDR1 LGHDT and CDR2 YNNKEL (reference sequence). DNA of the CDR3: TGTGCCAGCAGCCACGTTGGAGACACTGAAGCTTTCTTT. This sequence encodes CASSHVGDTEAFF.

The count of this clone is one. The chain is built from TRBV2 and TRBJ2-3; weak D call: TRBD2 (5 bases). The CDR3 contains 14 residues. V dropped 4 bases and J dropped 3 bases, with 11 bases sitting between them. Looked up from germline, CDR1 is SNHLY and CDR2 is FYNNEI. In DNA form, the CDR3 reads TGTGCCAGCAGTGCAGGACGCGGGACAGATACGCAGTATTTT. It yields the protein CASSAGRGTDTQYF.

This clone was recorded once. This chain uses TRBV14 with TRBJ2-1; D unclear. CDR1 and CDR2 from the germline V gene are SGHDN and FVKESK. The V and J ends lost 4 bases and 4 bases respectively, with 11 bases between them. The CDR3 extends over 14 amino acids. The CDR3 is CASSRLTGYNEQFF. Written as DNA, the CDR3 is TGTGCCAGCAGCCGACTGACGGGTTACAATGAGCAGTTCTTC.

The chain is built from TRBV18 and TRBJ2-5; 10 bases agree with TRBD2. CDR1 is KGHSH and CDR2 is LQKENI in the germline V gene. Losses at the gene ends were 2 bases for V and 3 bases for J; bases not matched to a gene: 6. This CDR3 region has 16 residues. The CDR3 DNA sequence: TGTGCCAGCTCACCAAGAATCCTAGCGGGAGAAGAGACCCAGTACTTC. The encoded protein is CASSPRILAGEETQYF. The full variable domain, completed using reference TRBV18 and TRBJ2-5, is NAGVMQNPRHLVRRRGQEARLRCSPMKGHSHVYWYRQLPEEGLKFMVYLQKENIIDESGMPKERFSAEFPKEGPSILRIQQVVRGDSAAYFCASSPRILAGEETQYFGPGTRLLVL.

The V call is TRBV5-1, the J call TRBJ2-3; 9 nucleotides agree with TRBD2. Germline CDR1 SGHRS, CDR2 YFSETQ. The CDR3 sequence is 16 residues long. After removal of 0 bases from V and 6 bases from J, the junction contained 8 bases not matched to a gene. Here the CDR3 DNA reads TGCGCCAGCAGCTTGGCCAGAGCTAGCGGGATTGATACGCAGTATTTT. Amino acid sequence: CASSLARASGIDTQYF.

The CDR3 nucleotides read TGCGCCAGCAGCCCCGGGACAGGGGCGGGTGAGCAGTACTTC. This gives the protein CASSPGTGAGEQYF. V is TRBV5-1 and J is TRBJ2-7; 10 nucleotides line up with TRBD1. CDR3 length equals 14 residues. Trimming took 4 bases from V and 7 from J; bases not matched to a gene: 8. From germline, CDR1 is SGHRS and CDR2 YFSETQ.

The CDR3 nucleotides read TGCGCCAGCAGCCAAGACTTAGCGGCAAGGACCTACGAGCAGTACTTC. It yields the protein CASSQDLAARTYEQYF. The rearrangement links TRBV4-1 to TRBJ2-7; TRBD2 is a possible D gene (6 bases). Germline V gives CDR1 MGHRA, CDR2 YSYEKL. This CDR3 is built from 16 residues. V lost 0 bases and J lost 2, with 14 bases in between.

The chain recombines TRBV5-1 with TRBJ1-2; D possibly corresponds to TRBD1 (5 bases). Trimming left V 3 bases short and J 7 bases short, with 13 bases between. The CDR3 consists of 13 residues. CDR1 and CDR2 (germline): SGHRS, YFSETQ. CDR3 nucleotides: TGCGCCAGCAGCTCCGACAGTGGGTTTGGCTACACCTTC. This translates into CASSSDSGFGYTF.

V usage is TRBV25-1 and J usage is TRBJ1-4; D call uncertain. With 2 bases removed from V and 11 bases from J, the gap between germline ends came to 9 bases. CDR3 length: 12 amino acids. Looked up from germline, CDR1 is MGHDK and CDR2 is SYGVNS. The CDR3: CASSEAGRKLFF. As DNA, the CDR3 is TGTGCCAGCAGTGAAGCCGGGAGGAAACTGTTTTTT.

The chain is built from TRBV18 and TRBJ1-1, with TRBD1 matching over 10 bases. Germline V gives CDR1 KGHSH, CDR2 LQKENI. The junction had 8 bases not matched to a gene; V was cut back by 3 bases and J by 4 bases. The CDR3 is made up of 16 amino acids. For the CDR3, the DNA is TGTGCCAGCTCACCTCTCCCGGGACAGGGGAGCACTGAAGCTTTCTTT. Encoded protein: CASSPLPGQGSTEAFF.

Only one count was recorded for this clone. The chain joins TRBV29-1 to TRBJ2-1; D not certain. V lost 0 bases, J lost 2 bases, and 14 bases lay in between. Germline V CDR1 and CDR2: SQVTM, ANQGSEA. CDR3 length: 16 amino acids. CDR3 DNA: TGCAGCGTTGAAGAGATGCGCCTCTATACCTACAATGAGCAGTTCTTC. As protein: CSVEEMRLYTYNEQFF.

The sample holds one count of this clone. The chain employs TRBV7-2 and TRBJ2-1; TRBD2 matches 11 bases. The J segment lost 0 bases and the V segment lost 1 base, leaving 2 bases of the junction unmatched. This CDR3 has 17 residues. In germline, CDR1 is SGHTA, CDR2 FQGNSA. The CDR3 reads CASSLDTSGSSYNEQFF. The CDR3, as DNA: TGTGCCAGCAGCTTAGATACTAGCGGGAGCTCCTACAATGAGCAGTTCTTC. Variable domain in full (rest from reference TRBV7-2 and TRBJ2-1): GAGVSQSPSNKVTEKGKDVELRCDPISGHTALYWYRQSLGQGLEFLIYFQGNSAPDKSGLPSDRFSAERTGGSVSTLTIQRTQQEDSAVYLCASSLDTSGSSYNEQFFGPGTRLTVL.

About this clone itself: Distinct nucleotide sequences in the sample also encode this CDR3. The chain has TRBV5-1 and TRBJ2-5, with a possible D match to TRBD1 (5 bases). Germline V gene data show CDR1 as SGHRS and CDR2 as YFSETQ. This CDR3 has 13 residues. V was cut by 4 bases and J by 1 base, with 8 bases left in between. The CDR3 region is CASSLQGQETQYF. The DNA for the CDR3 is TGCGCCAGCAGCCTCCAGGGCCAAGAGACCCAGTACTTC.

The V and J genes are TRBV6-5 and TRBJ1-2; D not resolved. This CDR3 comprises 15 residues. Trimming shortened V by 2 bases and J by 7 bases, and 17 bases separated the two germline ends. CDR1 and CDR2 from the germline V gene are MNHEY and SVGAGI. The DNA for the CDR3 is TGTGCCAGCAGTTACAACCCGGACGTACTAGCTGGCTACACCTTC. Its translation is CASSYNPDVLAGYTF.

V gene TRBV28 combines with J gene TRBJ1-3, with D unclear. The CDR3 is 14 residues long. Germline values: CDR1 MDHEN, CDR2 SYDVKM. V was clipped by 5 bases and J by 7 bases, with 15 bases between them. CDR3 protein: CASSDTVVWNTIYF. The CDR3 nucleotides read TGTGCCAGCAGTGACACCGTCGTTTGGAACACCATATATTTT.

This clone was observed a handful of times. The chain links TRBV7-8 to TRBJ2-5, with a tentative D call TRBD2 (6 bases). The ends were cut back, 6 bases at V and 1 base at J, with 9 bases in the middle. The CDR3 is made up of 13 amino acids. Germline CDR1 SGHVS, CDR2 FQNEAQ. The CDR3 DNA follows: TGTGCCAGCAGGGGGGACTTCCAAGAGACCCAGTACTTC. Translating it yields CASRGDFQETQYF.

This clone was seen only once. CDR3 loop: CASSRGTGELFF. CDR3 nucleotide sequence: TGTGCCAGCAGCCGGGGGACCGGGGAGCTGTTTTTT. V and J are TRBV7-3 and TRBJ2-2, with D possibly being TRBD2 (6 bases). V was trimmed by 5 bases and J by 5 bases, leaving 6 bases between them. Per the germline V gene, CDR1 is SGHTA and CDR2 is FQGTGA. This CDR3 spans 12 amino acids. Complete variable domain (other parts from reference TRBV7-3 and TRBJ2-2): GAGVSQTPSNKVTEKGKYVELRCDPISGHTALYWYRQSLGQGPEFLIYFQGTGAADDSGLPNDRFFAVRPEGSVSTLKIQRTERGDSAVYLCASSRGTGELFFGEGSRLTVL.

This clone was seen once. The chain uses TRBV5-1 and TRBJ2-7, with D possibly matching TRBD2 (6 bases). The V end lost 0 bases, the J end lost 0 bases, and 16 bases lay between the germline ends. This CDR3 spans 17 amino acids. In germline, CDR1 is SGHRS, CDR2 YFSETQ. The chain's CDR3 is CASSLGEVAGISYEQYF. CDR3 nucleotide sequence: TGCGCCAGCAGCTTGGGGGAGGTCGCCGGGATCTCCTACGAGCAGTACTTC.